Listed below are T cell receptor beta chains from one sample, sequenced in a study of cytomegalovirus exposure and HLA in healthy donors. Sequencing was performed with immunoSEQ multiplex PCR; in TCRdb, only in-frame clones are kept and a portion is missing. The sample carries 140,000 or so clones, approximately 70% recorded once. The sample consisted of PBMCs. These receptors were collected from a woman in her twenties or thirties in good health and CMV-seronegative. The CDR3 runs from the conserved cysteine through the conserved F or W. Fields, in order: clone size, V gene, J gene, D gene, CDR3 protein, CDR3 DNA. The D gene is left open where the match is weak. A row's size may be missing; if present it is once, few, many or a size class.

-	TRBV9	TRBJ2-2	TRBD1	CATGGVNTGELFF	TGTGCCACAGGGGGTGTCAACACCGGGGAGCTGTTTTTT
-	TRBV18	TRBJ1-4	-	CASSPSGEKLFF	TGTGCCAGCTCACCGTCGGGGGAAAAACTGTTTTTT
-	TRBV19	TRBJ2-3	-	CASSIRGGRGNTDTQYF	TGTGCCAGTAGTATAAGGGGGGGCAGGGGAAACACAGATACGCAGTATTTT
-	TRBV11-1	TRBJ2-7	TRBD1	CASSPGQGPYEQYF	TGTGCCAGCAGCCCCGGACAGGGGCCCTACGAGCAGTACTTC
-	TRBV19	TRBJ2-6	-	CASSIGNSGANVLTF	TGTGCCAGTAGTATCGGGAACTCTGGGGCCAACGTCCTGACTTTC
few	TRBV27	TRBJ2-1	TRBD2	CASSMTSGSLNLNNEQFF	TGTGCCAGCAGTATGACTAGCGGGAGTCTGAACTTGAACAATGAGCAGTTCTTC
-	TRBV28	TRBJ2-1	TRBD2	CASLSSSGSDEQFF	TGTGCCAGCTTATCGTCTAGCGGGAGTGATGAGCAGTTCTTC
-	TRBV19	TRBJ2-2	-	CASRQQGIGELFF	TGTGCCAGTCGACAACAGGGAATCGGGGAGCTGTTTTTT
once	TRBV25-1	TRBJ2-3	TRBD2	CASTPLTSGDSATQYF	TGTGCCAGCACCCCTTTAACTAGCGGGGATTCAGCTACGCAGTATTTT
-	TRBV6-5	TRBJ1-3	-	CASSRRQFSGNTIYF	TGTGCCAGCAGTCGGAGACAGTTCTCTGGAAACACCATATATTTT
-	TRBV19	TRBJ2-2	-	CASSIEVNTGELFF	TGTGCCAGTAGTATCGAGGTTAACACCGGGGAGCTGTTTTTT
-	TRBV2	TRBJ1-5	-	CASRLGGAEHF	TGTGCCAGCAGGTTGGGAGGGGCCGAGCATTTT
-	TRBV5-4	TRBJ1-1	-	CASSFNARGNTEAFF	TGTGCCAGCAGCTTTAACGCCAGGGGAAACACTGAAGCTTTCTTT
-	TRBV28	TRBJ1-5	TRBD1	CASRTGSFSNQPQHF	TGTGCCAGCAGGACAGGGAGCTTTAGCAATCAGCCCCAGCATTTT
-	TRBV30	TRBJ1-1	-	CAWDSSTEAFF	TGTGCCTGGGACTCGAGCACTGAAGCTTTCTTT
few	TRBV5-5	TRBJ2-1	TRBD1	CASSLRTGDNEQFF	TGTGCCAGCAGCTTGCGGACAGGGGACAATGAGCAGTTCTTC
-	TRBV11-2	TRBJ2-5	TRBD1	CASSLGTGGYQETQYF	TGTGCCAGCAGCTTAGGGACAGGGGGTTACCAAGAGACCCAGTACTTC
-	TRBV7-9	TRBJ2-5	-	CASSLEASAQETQYF	TGTGCCAGCAGCTTAGAGGCTAGCGCCCAAGAGACCCAGTACTTC
-	TRBV28	TRBJ1-2	-	CASSPRVRSYGYTF	TGTGCCAGCAGTCCTCGGGTTCGTTCGTATGGCTACACCTTC
-	TRBV11-2	TRBJ2-5	-	CASSLGPGEAQYF	TGTGCCAGCAGCTTAGGTCCCGGAGAGGCCCAGTACTTC
-	TRBV30	TRBJ1-2	-	CAWRQSGLTF	TGTGCCTGGAGGCAGTCGGGACTCACCTTC
few	TRBV7-7	TRBJ2-5	TRBD2	CASSRRLAGGRETQYF	TGTGCTAGCAGCCGGAGACTAGCGGGGGGCAGGGAGACCCAGTACTTC
-	TRBV2	TRBJ1-1	TRBD1	CASVWTGVTEAFF	TGTGCCAGCGTTTGGACAGGGGTAACTGAAGCTTTCTTT
-	TRBV28	TRBJ2-2	-	CASSFGSGRGNTGELFF	TGTGCCAGCAGCTTCGGGAGCGGTCGGGGGAACACCGGGGAGCTGTTTTTT
few	TRBV6-5	TRBJ2-1	TRBD1	CASSYAGTGAVNEQFF	TGTGCCAGCAGTTACGCGGGGACAGGGGCGGTTAATGAGCAGTTCTTC
few	TRBV10-3	TRBJ2-2	-	CAIGGTGNTGELFF	TGTGCCATCGGTGGGACGGGAAACACCGGGGAGCTGTTTTTT
-	TRBV11-2	TRBJ2-5	TRBD1	CASSLDRGRETQYF	TGTGCCAGCAGCTTGGACAGGGGGCGGGAGACCCAGTACTTC
once	TRBV28	TRBJ2-5	TRBD2	CASSSQISGGANFQYF	TGTGCCAGCAGTTCCCAAATTAGCGGGGGGGCCAATTTTCAGTACTTC
-	TRBV7-6	TRBJ2-2	-	CASSLAPGHPDTGELFF	TGTGCCAGCAGCTTAGCCCCTGGGCACCCTGACACCGGGGAGCTGTTTTTT
-	TRBV30	TRBJ2-2	TRBD2	CAWDDLAGAGELFF	TGTGCCTGGGACGATCTAGCGGGGGCCGGGGAGCTGTTTTTT
-	TRBV5-1	TRBJ2-7	TRBD1	CASSQGVNEQYF	TGCGCCAGCAGCCAGGGGGTTAACGAGCAGTACTTC
few	TRBV5-1	TRBJ2-3	TRBD2	CASTASGMGDTQYF	TGCGCCAGCACGGCTAGCGGGATGGGCGATACGCAGTATTTT
-	TRBV29-1	TRBJ2-5	TRBD2	CSVDLKAGEGAETQYF	TGCAGCGTTGACCTCAAAGCGGGGGAAGGGGCAGAGACCCAGTACTTC
-	TRBV10-1	TRBJ2-1	TRBD1	CATRQGSSYNEQFF	TGCGCCACTAGACAGGGAAGCTCCTACAATGAGCAGTTCTTC
-	TRBV4-1	TRBJ1-4	TRBD1	CASSQAPVTGGRGLFF	TGCGCCAGCAGCCAAGCCCCCGTGACAGGGGGTCGGGGACTGTTTTTT
-	TRBV15	TRBJ2-2	-	CATSRRQGGTGELFF	TGTGCCACCAGCAGACGACAGGGAGGTACCGGGGAGCTGTTTTTT